A selection of T cell receptor beta chains follows, all from one sample in a study of T cell responses to AZD1222 COVID-19 vaccine. The table came from immunoSEQ multiplex PCR; TCRdb's copy has only in-frame clones and leaves some out. The table has nearly 110,000 clones, more than 70% seen once. The starting material was peripheral blood, obtained on day 0 of AZD1222 vaccination. The source is an adult in good health. Both conserved end residues are part of each CDR3. Fields, in order: CDR3 protein, CDR3 DNA, J gene, clone size, V gene, D gene. A D gene is named only where the DNA matches it firmly. Clone size is shown for a subset of rows, as once, few, many or a class of expanded clone.

CASRPQPGTSGRSEQFF,TGTGCCAGCCGTCCTCAACCCGGGACTAGCGGGAGGAGTGAGCAGTTCTTC,TRBJ2-1,NA,TRBV5-5,TRBD2
CASSLTGVHEQYF,TGTGCCAGCAGCTTGACAGGGGTCCACGAGCAGTACTTC,TRBJ2-7,NA,TRBV7-9,TRBD1
CASSLPAGSYNEQFF,TGTGCCAGCAGTCTTCCGGCGGGGTCCTACAATGAGCAGTTCTTC,TRBJ2-1,NA,TRBV28,NA
CAWSVRASGSRTGELFF,TGTGCCTGGAGTGTACGGGCTAGCGGGAGCAGGACCGGGGAGCTGTTTTTT,TRBJ2-2,NA,TRBV30,TRBD2
CASSRGQGPYEQYF,TGCGCCAGCAGCCGGGGACAGGGACCCTACGAGCAGTACTTC,TRBJ2-7,NA,TRBV5-1,TRBD1
CASSGLAGTDTQYF,TGTGCCAGCAGCGGACTAGCGGGAACAGATACGCAGTATTTT,TRBJ2-3,NA,TRBV2,TRBD2
CASSIGQGSSYEQYF,TGTGCCAGTAGTATAGGACAGGGGAGCTCCTACGAGCAGTACTTC,TRBJ2-7,NA,TRBV19,TRBD1
CASSSQIDNEQFF,TGCGCCAGCAGCTCGCAAATAGACAATGAGCAGTTCTTC,TRBJ2-1,NA,TRBV5-1,NA
CASSPSWERAAFF,TGTGCCAGCAGCCCCTCGTGGGAACGGGCAGCTTTCTTT,TRBJ1-1,NA,TRBV9,NA
CASSATREETQYF,TGTGCCAGCAGCGCTACTAGGGAAGAGACCCAGTACTTC,TRBJ2-5,NA,TRBV2,NA
CAWSRGGQGENQPQHF,TGTGCCTGGAGTAGGGGCGGACAGGGCGAAAATCAGCCCCAGCATTTT,TRBJ1-5,NA,TRBV30,TRBD1
CASSLDGRLPNYNEQFF,TGTGCCAGCAGCTTAGACGGGCGGTTACCCAATTACAATGAGCAGTTCTTC,TRBJ2-1,NA,TRBV11-2,NA
CSVVQGASSYGYTF,TGCAGCGTTGTCCAGGGGGCGTCGAGTTATGGCTACACCTTC,TRBJ1-2,NA,TRBV29-1,TRBD1
CASSPVTAYRYPGEQYF,TGTGCCAGCAGTCCCGTAACGGCCTATAGATACCCGGGGGAGCAGTACTTC,TRBJ2-7,once,TRBV28,NA
CASTPGTPSGTEAFF,TGTGCCAGCACCCCCGGGACGCCCTCGGGTACTGAAGCTTTCTTT,TRBJ1-1,NA,TRBV28,NA
CASSQDWGPGNSPLHF,TGCGCCAGCAGCCAAGATTGGGGGCCTGGTAATTCACCCCTCCACTTT,TRBJ1-6,NA,TRBV4-3,NA
CASSGTQNTEAFF,TGCGCCAGCAGCGGCACCCAGAACACTGAAGCTTTCTTT,TRBJ1-1,NA,TRBV5-1,NA
CATATGMRTEAFF,TGTGCCACCGCTACAGGGATGCGCACTGAAGCTTTCTTT,TRBJ1-1,NA,TRBV7-2,NA
CASSPIAAYNEQFF,TGTGCCAGCAGCCCTATTGCAGCCTACAATGAGCAGTTCTTC,TRBJ2-1,NA,TRBV7-2,NA
CASSLTGQLDTEAFF,TGTGCCAGCAGCTTGACGGGACAGTTGGACACTGAAGCTTTCTTT,TRBJ1-1,NA,TRBV5-4,TRBD1
CASSYPTAYNSPLHF,TGTGCCAGCAGTTACCCGACAGCTTATAATTCACCCCTCCACTTT,TRBJ1-6,NA,TRBV6-6,NA
CASSPAGTRPYEQYF,TGTGCCAGCAGCCCAGCCGGGACTAGGCCCTACGAGCAGTACTTC,TRBJ2-7,NA,TRBV4-2,TRBD2
CASSPRGGPHSTYGYTF,TGTGCCAGCAGCCCTCGGGGAGGTCCGCACTCCACCTATGGCTACACCTTC,TRBJ1-2,NA,TRBV9,NA
CAISYSGGSTDTQYF,TGTGCCATCAGCTATAGCGGGGGGAGCACAGATACGCAGTATTTT,TRBJ2-3,NA,TRBV10-3,TRBD2
CASMDLGQPQHF,TGTGCCAGCATGGATTTGGGTCAGCCCCAGCATTTT,TRBJ1-5,NA,TRBV2,NA
CASSFRVSYNEQFF,TGTGCCAGCAGCTTCCGGGTCTCCTACAATGAGCAGTTCTTC,TRBJ2-1,few,TRBV11-1,NA
CASSHDTPIQYF,TGTGCCAGCAGTCACGACACCCCCATTCAGTACTTC,TRBJ2-4,NA,TRBV7-9,NA
CASSYNFGADTQYF,TGTGCCAGCAGCTATAATTTTGGCGCAGATACGCAGTATTTT,TRBJ2-3,NA,TRBV27,NA
CASRRILGGYTF,TGTGCCAGCAGGAGGATCTTAGGAGGCTACACCTTC,TRBJ1-2,NA,TRBV12-3/TRBV12-4,NA
CASRRGQGQGNTIYF,TGTGCCAGCAGACGGGGCCAGGGGCAGGGAAACACCATATATTTT,TRBJ1-3,NA,TRBV9,NA
CATSRNSNQPQHF,TGTGCCACCAGTAGGAATAGCAATCAGCCCCAGCATTTT,TRBJ1-5,NA,TRBV24-1,NA
CAISESGTVYGYTF,TGTGCCATCAGTGAATCCGGGACGGTCTATGGCTACACCTTC,TRBJ1-2,NA,TRBV10-3,NA
CASSYPSDTGELFF,TGTGCCAGCAGCTATCCGTCGGACACCGGGGAGCTGTTTTTT,TRBJ2-2,NA,TRBV7-3,NA
CATGSVYNEQFF,TGTGCCACCGGCTCAGTCTACAATGAGCAGTTCTTC,TRBJ2-1,NA,TRBV10-3,NA
CASKGISYEQYF,TGTGCCAGCAAGGGCATCTCCTACGAGCAGTACTTC,TRBJ2-7,once,TRBV6-5,NA
CASSRREFTEAFF,TGTGCCAGCAGTCGCAGGGAATTCACTGAAGCTTTCTTT,TRBJ1-1,NA,TRBV6-2/TRBV6-3,NA
CASSLGGLGSNYGYTF,TGTGCCAGCAGCTTAGGGGGTCTGGGATCCAACTATGGCTACACCTTC,TRBJ1-2,NA,TRBV7-2,NA
CASAGPTNEKLFF,TGTGCCAGTGCGGGACCAACTAATGAAAAACTGTTTTTT,TRBJ1-4,few,TRBV19,NA
CASSLGGRRRYSNQPQHF,TGTGCCAGCAGCCTAGGGGGCAGGAGGCGTTATAGCAATCAGCCCCAGCATTTT,TRBJ1-5,NA,TRBV28,TRBD1
CASSTIQGRGYNSPLHF,TGTGCCAGCAGCACCATCCAGGGGAGGGGATATAATTCACCCCTCCACTTT,TRBJ1-6,NA,TRBV7-9,NA